This T cell receptor beta chain derives from a study of early T cells in non-severe SARS-CoV-2 infection. Study results and limitations: Matches to VDJdb favored anti-spike CD8 responses and missed private and CD4 specificities.

This clonotype appeared many times. Its cognate antigen is unknown. Unique molecular identifiers were affixed to single, distinct cDNA molecules. TCRdb re-called the 5' RACE reads through MiXCR, storing one row per CDR3 protein. The table records 70,000 to 90,000 distinct CDR3 sequences, about 10% of them present only once. The sequencing used whole blood, collected at baseline. This TCR was recovered from an adult who was a healthcare worker with PCR-confirmed SARS-CoV-2 infection or an uninfected control (not recorded which).

CDR3 sequence reads: CASSRYTDTQYF. CDR3 coding DNA: TGTGCCAGCAGCCGTTACACAGATACGCAGTATTTT. The genes are TRBV3-1 and TRBJ2-3, with unresolved D. CDR3 length: 12 amino acids. The V gene's germline CDR1 is LGHDT and CDR2 YNNKEL (reference sequence). V lost 4 bases to trimming and J lost 2 bases, with 4 bases between them.